This TCR beta chain was identified in a study of beta chain features in type 1 diabetes. CDR3 size: 15 residues. Germline V gives CDR1 SGHRS, CDR2 YFSETQ. V shed 4 bases and J 2 bases; nucleotides not matched to a gene: 6. As for this clone: What it binds is unknown.

Sequencing targeted expressed TCRB transcripts, as all isolated RNA had been reverse transcribed. The read count averaged around 3.6 million across naive, central memory and regulatory T cell samples. The table came from immunoSEQ multiplex PCR; TCRdb's copy has only in-frame clones and leaves some out. The table shows about 150,000 clones, with roughly 53% occurring only once. The authors sorted CD4+ naive, central memory, regulatory and stem cell-like memory cells via CD45RO/CCR7/CD25/CD127/CD95/CD27. Purities in excess of 95% were seen in all sorted populations. Study-wide points: The similarity of naive, central memory and Treg TCRB repertoires appeared greater among patients than among healthy donors.

This TCR was sampled from a man between 18 and 29 years old in good health. The sample consisted of Tregs from blood. The J gene is TRBJ2-7, the V gene TRBV5-1, with 10 bases that match TRBD1. The CDR3 DNA follows: TGCGCCAGCAGCCTTGGACAGGGGGGAACCTACGAGCAGTACTTC. Its translation is CASSLGQGGTYEQYF.